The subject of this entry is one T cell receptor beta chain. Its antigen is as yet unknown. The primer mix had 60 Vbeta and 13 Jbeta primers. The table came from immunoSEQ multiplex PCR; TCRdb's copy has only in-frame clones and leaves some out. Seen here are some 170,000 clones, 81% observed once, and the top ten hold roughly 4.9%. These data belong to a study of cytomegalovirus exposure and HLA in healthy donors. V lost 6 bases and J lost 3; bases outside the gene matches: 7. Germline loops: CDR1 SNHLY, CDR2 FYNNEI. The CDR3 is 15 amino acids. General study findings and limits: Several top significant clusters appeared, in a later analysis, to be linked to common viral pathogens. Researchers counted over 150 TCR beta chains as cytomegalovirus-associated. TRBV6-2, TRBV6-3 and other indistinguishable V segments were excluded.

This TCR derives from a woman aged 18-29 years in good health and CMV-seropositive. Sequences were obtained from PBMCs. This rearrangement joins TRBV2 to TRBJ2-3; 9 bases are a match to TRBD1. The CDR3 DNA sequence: TGTGCCAGCAGACCCCACAGGGGGCAGACAGATACGCAGTATTTT. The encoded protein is CASRPHRGQTDTQYF.